Listed below are T cell receptor beta chains from one sample, sequenced in a study of T cells in localized non-small cell lung cancer. Data came from immunoSEQ multiplex PCR; TCRdb stores just in-frame clones and leaves some out. This repertoire shows some 130,000 clones, about 90% found once; its top ten account for approximately 1.7%. This material consisted of peripheral blood, taken before any cancer treatment. The source of these receptors is a female donor at least 60 years old with stage I lung adenocarcinoma. Each CDR3 is given with its conserved first and last residue. Each record gives: clone size, V gene, J gene, D gene, CDR3 protein, CDR3 DNA. The D gene is left open where the match is weak. Clone size is not always given. Where it is, it says once, few, many or a class for expanded clones.

NA	TRBV5-1	TRBJ1-1	TRBD1	CASRDPGGESFF	TGCGCCAGCAGAGACCCAGGGGGCGAATCTTTCTTT
NA	TRBV18	TRBJ2-2	TRBD1	CASSPGQGVGGELFF	TGTGCCAGCTCACCCGGACAGGGGGTCGGCGGGGAGCTGTTTTTT
NA	TRBV2	TRBJ2-2	TRBD1	CASSEMTGGGTGELFF	TGTGCCAGCAGTGAAATGACAGGGGGAGGTACCGGGGAGCTGTTTTTT
NA	TRBV18	TRBJ2-3	NA	CASSPSGSSTDTQYF	TGTGCCAGCTCACCGTCTGGGTCCAGCACAGATACGCAGTATTTT
once	TRBV5-1	TRBJ2-2	TRBD1	CASSSGQDTGELFF	TGCGCCAGCAGCTCGGGACAGGACACCGGGGAGCTGTTTTTT
NA	TRBV5-4	TRBJ2-1	NA	CASSLDYPSEQFF	TGTGCCAGCAGCTTGGACTATCCGTCGGAGCAGTTCTTC
NA	TRBV10-3	TRBJ2-3	TRBD1	CAISEIGTGPADTQYF	TGTGCCATCAGTGAGATCGGGACAGGGCCCGCAGATACGCAGTATTTT
NA	TRBV7-8	TRBJ2-3	TRBD2	CASSFLAESTDTQYF	TGTGCCAGCAGCTTTCTAGCGGAAAGCACAGATACGCAGTATTTT
NA	TRBV10-1	TRBJ2-7	TRBD2	CASSDWASGSGEQYF	TGCGCCAGCAGTGATTGGGCTAGCGGGAGTGGTGAGCAGTACTTC
NA	TRBV10-1	TRBJ1-1	NA	CASRPETSMNTEAFF	TGCGCCAGCAGACCCGAAACAAGCATGAACACTGAAGCTTTCTTT
NA	TRBV9	TRBJ1-3	NA	CASSAHRASGNTIYF	TGTGCCAGCAGTGCTCACAGGGCCTCTGGAAACACCATATATTTT
NA	TRBV7-4	TRBJ2-7	NA	CASSLVPSYEQYF	TGTGCCAGCAGCTTGGTTCCCTCCTACGAGCAGTACTTC
NA	TRBV7-3	TRBJ2-2	NA	CASSSLGGGELFF	TGTGCCAGCAGCTCCCTCGGCGGCGGGGAGCTGTTTTTT
NA	TRBV15	TRBJ2-1	NA	CATSGDRKTYNEQFF	TGTGCCACCAGCGGTGACAGGAAGACCTACAATGAGCAGTTCTTC
once	TRBV4-1	TRBJ2-2	NA	CASSQPAQERGTGELFF	TGCGCCAGCAGCCAACCAGCACAGGAGCGCGGCACCGGGGAGCTGTTTTTT
NA	TRBV7-8	TRBJ2-3	NA	CASSLKDTQYF	TGTGCCAGCAGCTTAAAAGATACGCAGTATTTT
NA	TRBV19	TRBJ2-3	TRBD1	CASSSGTGRTDTQYF	TGTGCCAGTAGTTCAGGGACAGGGCGGACAGATACGCAGTATTTT
NA	TRBV9	TRBJ2-1	NA	CASSVAGSYNEQFF	TGTGCCAGCAGCGTAGCGGGGTCCTACAATGAGCAGTTCTTC
NA	TRBV20-1	TRBJ2-7	NA	CSARVDEQYF	TGCAGTGCTAGAGTGGACGAGCAGTACTTC
NA	TRBV10-1	TRBJ2-5	TRBD1	CASSEPGQQETQYF	TGCGCCAGCAGTGAGCCGGGACAGCAAGAGACCCAGTACTTC
NA	TRBV5-4	TRBJ2-7	TRBD1	CASSPPGQGAGEQYF	TGTGCCAGCAGCCCGCCGGGACAGGGGGCAGGGGAGCAGTACTTC
few	TRBV29-1	TRBJ1-1	NA	CSVSPDKMNTEAFF	TGCAGCGTTTCGCCGGACAAGATGAACACTGAAGCTTTCTTT
NA	TRBV2	TRBJ2-5	TRBD1	CASSTRTGQGQETQYF	TGTGCCAGCAGTACGCGGACAGGGCAGGGGCAAGAGACCCAGTACTTC
NA	TRBV13	TRBJ2-7	TRBD2	CASSLSSTTSGLSYEQYF	TGTGCCAGCAGCCTCTCTTCAACAACTAGCGGGCTCTCCTACGAGCAGTACTTC
NA	TRBV2	TRBJ2-2	TRBD2	CASTGGRAPGRPSGELFF	TGTGCCAGCACTGGCGGGAGGGCACCGGGGAGACCATCCGGGGAGCTGTTTTTT
few	TRBV5-1	TRBJ2-7	TRBD2	CASKATSGRAGSYEQYF	TGCGCCAGCAAAGCGACTAGCGGGAGGGCCGGCTCCTACGAGCAGTACTTC
NA	TRBV2	TRBJ2-3	NA	CASSETARGNGVTQYF	TGTGCCAGCAGTGAAACTGCTCGGGGGAATGGAGTAACGCAGTATTTT
NA	TRBV18	TRBJ2-2	TRBD2	CASSPGLAAYTGELFF	TGTGCCAGCTCACCGGGACTAGCAGCCTACACCGGGGAGCTGTTTTTT
NA	TRBV25-1	TRBJ2-5	TRBD1	CASSDQGTVEETQYF	TGTGCCAGCAGTGACCAAGGGACAGTAGAAGAGACCCAGTACTTC
NA	TRBV28	TRBJ2-3	NA	CASSLARGFSTDTQYF	TGTGCCAGCAGTTTAGCGAGGGGGTTTAGCACAGATACGCAGTATTTT
NA	TRBV5-1	TRBJ2-2	NA	CASSLVGADTGELFF	TGCGCCAGCAGCTTGGTGGGCGCCGACACCGGGGAGCTGTTTTTT